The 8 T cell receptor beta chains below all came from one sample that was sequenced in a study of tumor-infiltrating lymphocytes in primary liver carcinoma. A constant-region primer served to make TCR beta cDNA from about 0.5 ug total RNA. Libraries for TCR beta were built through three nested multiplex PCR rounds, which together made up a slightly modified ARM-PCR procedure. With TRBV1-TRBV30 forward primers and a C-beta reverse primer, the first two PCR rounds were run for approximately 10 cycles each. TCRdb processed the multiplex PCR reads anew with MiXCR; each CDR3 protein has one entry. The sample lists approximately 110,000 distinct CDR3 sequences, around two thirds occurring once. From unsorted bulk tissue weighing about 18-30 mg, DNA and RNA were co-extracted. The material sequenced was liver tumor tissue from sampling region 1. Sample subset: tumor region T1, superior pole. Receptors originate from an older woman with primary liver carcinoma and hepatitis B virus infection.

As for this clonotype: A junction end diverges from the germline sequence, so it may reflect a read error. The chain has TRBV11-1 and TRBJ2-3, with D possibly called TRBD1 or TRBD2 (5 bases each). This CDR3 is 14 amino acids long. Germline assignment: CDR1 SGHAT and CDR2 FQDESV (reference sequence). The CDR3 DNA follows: TGCGCCGGCAACTTAGACTGGGGGTCAGATACGCAGTATTTT. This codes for CAGNLDWGSDTQYF.

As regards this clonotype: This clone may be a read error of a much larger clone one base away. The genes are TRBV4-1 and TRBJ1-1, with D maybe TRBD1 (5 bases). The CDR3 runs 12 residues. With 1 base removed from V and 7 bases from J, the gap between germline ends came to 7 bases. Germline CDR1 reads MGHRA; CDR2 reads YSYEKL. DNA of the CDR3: TGCGCCAGCAGCCAAGTAGGGGTTGAAGCTTTCTTT. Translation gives CASSQVGVEAFF.

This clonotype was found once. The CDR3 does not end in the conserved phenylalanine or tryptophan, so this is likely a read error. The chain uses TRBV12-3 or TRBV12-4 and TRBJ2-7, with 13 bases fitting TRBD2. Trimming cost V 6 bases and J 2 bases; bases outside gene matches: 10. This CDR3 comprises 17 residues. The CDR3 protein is CASSPTGTSGNPYEQYC. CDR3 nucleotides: TGTGCCAGCAGCCCGACCGGGACTAGCGGGAACCCCTACGAGCAGTACTGC.

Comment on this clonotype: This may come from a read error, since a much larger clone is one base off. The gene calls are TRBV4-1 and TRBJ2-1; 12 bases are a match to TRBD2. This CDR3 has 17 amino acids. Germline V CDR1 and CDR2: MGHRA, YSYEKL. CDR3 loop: CASSRTSGIVSYNEQSF. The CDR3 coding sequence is TGCGCCAGCAGTCGGACTAGCGGGATAGTCTCCTACAATGAGCAGTCCTTC.

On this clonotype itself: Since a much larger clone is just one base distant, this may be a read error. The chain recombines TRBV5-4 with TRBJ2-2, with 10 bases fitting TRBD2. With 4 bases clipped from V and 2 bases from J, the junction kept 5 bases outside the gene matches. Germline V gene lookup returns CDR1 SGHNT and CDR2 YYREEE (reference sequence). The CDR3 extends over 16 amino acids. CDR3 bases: TGTGCCAGCAGCCAACTAGCGGGACTTAACACCGGGGAGCTGTTTTTT. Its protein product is CASSQLAGLNTGELFF.

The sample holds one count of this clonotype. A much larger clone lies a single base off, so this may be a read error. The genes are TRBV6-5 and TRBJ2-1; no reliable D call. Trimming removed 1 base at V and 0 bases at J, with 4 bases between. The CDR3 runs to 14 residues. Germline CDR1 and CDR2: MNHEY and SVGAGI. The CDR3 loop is CASSYYSSYNEQFF. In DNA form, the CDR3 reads TGTGCCAGCAGTTACTACAGCTCCTACAATGAGCAGTTCTTC.

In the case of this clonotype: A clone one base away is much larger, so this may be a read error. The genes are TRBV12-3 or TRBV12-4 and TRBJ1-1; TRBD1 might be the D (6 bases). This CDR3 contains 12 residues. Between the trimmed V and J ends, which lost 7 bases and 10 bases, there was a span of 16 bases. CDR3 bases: TGTGCCAGCATAAAGGGGGGTATTGGAGCTTTCTTT. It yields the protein CASIKGGIGAFF.

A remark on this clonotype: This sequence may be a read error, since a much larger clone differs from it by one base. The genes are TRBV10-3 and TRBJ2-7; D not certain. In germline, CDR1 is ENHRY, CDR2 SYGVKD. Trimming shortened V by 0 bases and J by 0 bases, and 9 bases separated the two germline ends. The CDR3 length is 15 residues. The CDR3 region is CAISESHWNSYEQYF. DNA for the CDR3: TGTGCCATCAGTGAGTCCCACTGGAACTCCTACGAGCAGTACTTC.